A selection of T cell receptor beta chains follows, all from one sample in a study of blood T cell repertoires in COVID-19. Generated by immunoSEQ multiplex PCR, the TCRdb table keeps only in-frame clones and is missing some. Counted here are fewer than 50,000 clones, around four fifths occurring once; the ten biggest clones make up around 1.6%. Sequences were obtained from peripheral blood. All receptors derive from a man between 60 and 75 years old with COVID-19, enrolled during active disease. CDR3s include the opening cysteine and the closing phenylalanine or tryptophan. The order of the fields is CDR3 protein, CDR3 DNA, clone size, D gene, V gene, J gene. A D gene is named only where the DNA matches it firmly. Rows may omit the clone size; those that give it use once, few, many or a size class.

CDR3aa: CASSFRQTTNEKLFF
CDR3nt: TGTGCCAGCAGCTTCCGACAGACAACTAATGAAAAACTGTTTTTT
abundance: .
d_gene: .
v_gene: TRBV7-9
j_gene: TRBJ1-4

CDR3aa: CASSSGTGEAFF
CDR3nt: TGTGCCAGTAGTTCAGGGACAGGTGAAGCTTTCTTT
abundance: .
d_gene: TRBD1
v_gene: TRBV19
j_gene: TRBJ1-1

CDR3aa: CASSHGNRGGNQPQHF
CDR3nt: TGTGCCAGCAGCCACGGTAACAGGGGCGGCAATCAGCCCCAGCATTTT
abundance: few
d_gene: TRBD1
v_gene: TRBV3-1/TRBV3-2
j_gene: TRBJ1-5

CDR3aa: CASSPARYGYTF
CDR3nt: TGTGCCAGCAGCCCGGCCAGGTATGGCTACACCTTC
abundance: .
d_gene: .
v_gene: TRBV7-9
j_gene: TRBJ1-2

CDR3aa: CASKEGREEKLFF
CDR3nt: TGTGCCTCCAAGGAGGGGAGAGAGGAAAAACTGTTTTTT
abundance: .
d_gene: .
v_gene: TRBV10-3
j_gene: TRBJ1-4

CDR3aa: CASSRSGTTNEKLFF
CDR3nt: TGTGCCAGCAGCAGATCCGGGACAACTAATGAAAAACTGTTTTTT
abundance: once
d_gene: .
v_gene: TRBV7-2
j_gene: TRBJ1-4

CDR3aa: CATSDQGTSGSSYNEQFF
CDR3nt: TGTGCCACCAGTGATCAAGGGACTAGCGGGAGCTCCTACAATGAGCAGTTCTTC
abundance: .
d_gene: TRBD2
v_gene: TRBV24-1
j_gene: TRBJ2-1

CDR3aa: CASRPASGRAVGGDQYF
CDR3nt: TGTGCCAGCAGGCCCGCTAGCGGGAGGGCCGTCGGTGGAGACCAGTACTTC
abundance: .
d_gene: TRBD2
v_gene: TRBV7-2
j_gene: TRBJ2-5

CDR3aa: CATSDYVGLAGGGTQFF
CDR3nt: TGTGCCACCAGTGATTACGTAGGACTAGCGGGAGGAGGAACGCAGTTCTTC
abundance: once
d_gene: TRBD2
v_gene: TRBV24-1
j_gene: TRBJ2-1

CDR3aa: CASSGLAGEDGNYNEQFF
CDR3nt: TGTGCCAGCAGCGGGCTAGCGGGAGAAGATGGGAACTACAATGAGCAGTTCTTC
abundance: .
d_gene: TRBD2
v_gene: TRBV9
j_gene: TRBJ2-1

CDR3aa: CASSQDRFSNQPQHF
CDR3nt: TGCGCCAGCAGCCAGGACAGGTTTAGCAATCAGCCCCAGCATTTT
abundance: .
d_gene: TRBD1
v_gene: TRBV4-3
j_gene: TRBJ1-5

CDR3aa: CASSQEGTPGAEAFF
CDR3nt: TGCGCCAGCAGCCAAGAGGGGACACCTGGGGCTGAAGCTTTCTTT
abundance: .
d_gene: .
v_gene: TRBV4-1
j_gene: TRBJ1-1

CDR3aa: CASSPSPDRGRRDGYTF
CDR3nt: TGTGCCAGCAGCCCTAGCCCGGACAGGGGGCGGAGGGATGGCTACACCTTC
abundance: .
d_gene: TRBD1
v_gene: TRBV7-2
j_gene: TRBJ1-2

CDR3aa: CASSNRGGVYEQYF
CDR3nt: TGTGCCAGCAGCAATCGTGGGGGCGTCTACGAGCAGTACTTC
abundance: once
d_gene: .
v_gene: TRBV3-1/TRBV3-2
j_gene: TRBJ2-7